Presented here are 16 T cell receptor beta chains from one specimen sequenced in a study of CD8 T cells in ankylosing spondylitis. TCRdb re-called the 5' RACE reads through MiXCR, storing one row per CDR3 protein. The sample lists approximately 260,000 distinct CDR3 sequences; around 9.2% were seen once. Sequencing was performed on blood, either unsorted or a sorted T cell fraction (not recorded which). The receptors originated from a male donor with ankylosing spondylitis or in good health (not recorded which).

Ten or more counts support this clonotype. The chain combines TRBV5-5 with TRBJ2-1; 13 nucleotides match TRBD2. The CDR3 extends over 16 amino acids. V dropped 0 bases and J dropped 8; count of bases not matched to a gene: 5. Germline V CDR1 and CDR2: SGHKS, YYEKEE (reference sequence). The CDR3 bases are TGTGCCAGCAGCTTGGGTGGACTAGCGGGAGTCGATGAGCAGTTCTTC. Translation: CASSLGGLAGVDEQFF.

The gene calls are TRBV4-3 and TRBJ2-1; D is unclear. Trimming left V 0 bases short and J 10 bases short, with 16 bases between. Germline-derived CDR1 and CDR2 are LGHNA and YSLEER. The CDR3 runs to 15 residues. For the CDR3, the DNA is TGCGCCAGCAGCCAAGATTGGGCGGCCACCAGAGAGCAGTTCTTC. This gives the protein CASSQDWAATREQFF.

This clonotype has a count of ten or more. The chain links TRBV7-2 to TRBJ2-7; the D is unclear. V lost 2 bases and J 1 base, leaving 15 bases between the germline ends. In germline, CDR1 is SGHTA, CDR2 FQGNSA. CDR3 length: 16 residues. The CDR3 region is CASSLRVSSRSYEQYF. CDR3 sequence (DNA): TGTGCCAGCAGCTTAAGGGTTTCTTCGCGGTCCTACGAGCAGTACTTC.

This clonotype was seen a handful of times. This may arise from a read error, as a much more abundant clone is one base away. V usage is TRBV5-5 and J usage is TRBJ1-1; tentatively, D is TRBD1 (6 bases). CDR1 and CDR2 from the germline V gene are SGHKS and YYEKEE (reference sequence). The V gene lost 3 bases and the J gene lost 0 bases, with 6 bases spanning the gap. The CDR3 runs 13 residues. The CDR3 coding sequence is TGTGCCAGCAGCTGGACAGTGAACACTGAAGCTTTCTTT. This encodes CASSWTVNTEAFF. Looking up the rest from reference TRBV5-5 and TRBJ1-1 gives the full variable domain: DAGVTQSPTHLIKTRGQQVTLRCSPISGHKSVSWYQQVLGQGPQFIFQYYEKEERGRGNFPDRFSARQFPNYSSELNVNALLLGDSALYLCASSWTVNTEAFFGQGTRLTVV.

This clonotype was counted many times. V gene TRBV7-2 combines with J gene TRBJ1-1; possible D gene TRBD1, 6 bases. V gave up 2 bases and J gave up 11 bases, with 15 bases separating them. The CDR3 consists of 13 residues. Germline loops: CDR1 SGHTA, CDR2 FQGNSA. CDR3 sequence reads: CASSLMEGGGAFF. The CDR3, as DNA: TGTGCCAGCAGCTTAATGGAGGGAGGGGGGGCTTTCTTT.

V is TRBV11-2 and J is TRBJ2-2, with D uncertain. V was pared by 0 bases and J by 7 bases, with 9 bases between. Per germline, CDR1 SGHAT and CDR2 FQNNGV. The length of the CDR3 is 14 residues. The CDR3 is CASSLDRSNGELFF. CDR3 sequence (DNA): TGTGCCAGCAGCTTAGACAGGTCGAACGGGGAGCTGTTTTTT.

This clonotype appeared many times. This sequence joins TRBV10-3 and TRBJ2-7; D is unclear. The CDR3 covers 14 residues. Germline CDR1 ENHRY, CDR2 SYGVKD. V dropped 0 bases and J dropped 1 base, with 7 bases sitting between them. DNA for the CDR3: TGTGCCATCAGTGAGTCGAGCACGTCCTACGAGCAGTACTTC. As protein: CAISESSTSYEQYF.

The table lists this clonotype with many counts. The gene calls are TRBV5-5 and TRBJ1-3; a possible D gene is TRBD1 (5 bases). Per germline, CDR1 SGHKS and CDR2 YYEKEE (reference sequence). This CDR3 has 15 amino acids. Trimming removed 1 base from V and 0 bases from J, with 8 bases in between. The CDR3 region is CASSLQGISGNTIYF. DNA of the CDR3: TGTGCCAGCAGCTTGCAGGGAATCTCTGGAAACACCATATATTTT.

This clonotype was counted at least ten times. The chain carries TRBV7-6 and TRBJ2-7, with D unclear. V dropped 0 bases and J dropped 3 bases, with 6 bases sitting between them. The CDR3 spans 13 residues. Germline-derived CDR1 and CDR2 are SGHVS and FNYEAQ. The CDR3 here is CASSLAQNYEQYF. The DNA of the CDR3 is TGTGCCAGCAGCTTAGCTCAGAACTACGAGCAGTACTTC.

In this sample, this clonotype turned up many times. DNA for the CDR3: TGTGCCAGCATCTTCGATCGGGCTTACACTGAAGCTTTCTTT. Translating gives CASIFDRAYTEAFF. The rearrangement joins TRBV6-2 or TRBV6-3 to TRBJ1-1; no reliable D call. CDR3 length: 14 residues. The V end lost 7 bases, the J end lost 3 bases, and 15 bases lay between the germline ends. Germline V gene data show CDR1 as MNHEY and CDR2 as SVGEGT.

This clonotype was picked up many times. The chain joins TRBV11-3 to TRBJ2-2; D is perhaps TRBD2 (6 bases). V was trimmed by 1 base and J by 2 bases, leaving 14 bases between them. CDR3 length: 17 residues. Germline loops: CDR1 SGHNT, CDR2 YENEEA. The CDR3 loop is CASSLGALALNTGELFF. CDR3 nucleotide sequence: TGTGCCAGCAGCTTAGGGGCCCTAGCGCTAAACACCGGGGAGCTGTTTTTT.

This clonotype was seen only a few times. The genes are TRBV6-5 and TRBJ2-7; D is ambiguous. V shed 0 bases and J shed 3 bases, with 24 bases lying between them. The length of the CDR3 is 19 residues. Germline V gives CDR1 MNHEY, CDR2 SVGAGI. The CDR3 DNA follows: TGTGCCAGCAGTTACTCGAACCCGGCCAGCATGAACCTTTTCTACGAGCAGTACTTC. Its protein product is CASSYSNPASMNLFYEQYF.

This clonotype was observed a few times. The J gene is TRBJ2-1, the V gene TRBV6-5; 9 positions agree with TRBD2. The V gene's germline CDR1 is MNHEY and CDR2 SVGAGI. Trimming at V came to 2 bases and at J to 6 bases, leaving 8 bases not matched to a gene. The CDR3 length is 16 residues. DNA for the CDR3: TGTGCCAGCAGTTACAGGTGGCGGGAGGGGGCCAATGAGCAGTTCTTC. Translation gives CASSYRWREGANEQFF.

This clonotype was found a few times. This chain uses TRBV5-1 with TRBJ2-5; tentative D call: TRBD1 (6 bases). V lost 0 bases to trimming and J lost 5 bases, with 14 bases between them. Germline CDR1 reads SGHRS; CDR2 reads YFSETQ. The CDR3 extends over 15 amino acids. The CDR3 protein is CASSLGTVPGETQYF. In DNA form, the CDR3 reads TGCGCCAGCAGCTTGGGGACAGTTCCGGGTGAGACCCAGTACTTC.

This clonotype was detected only a few times. This chain uses TRBV6-2 or TRBV6-3 with TRBJ2-5; 8 bases are shared with TRBD1. The CDR3 totals 14 residues. Trimming took 6 bases from V and 5 from J; bases not matched to a gene: 8. Germline CDR1 and CDR2: MNHEY and SVGEGT. DNA of the CDR3: TGTGCCAGCAGCCTCAGGGGGCCTGATGAGACCCAGTACTTC. It translates to CASSLRGPDETQYF.

Ten or more counts support this clonotype. The rearrangement joins TRBV18 to TRBJ1-6; D may be TRBD1 (5 bases). Germline CDR1 is KGHSH and CDR2 is LQKENI. This CDR3 has 18 amino acids. Between the trimmed V and J ends, which lost 5 bases and 4 bases, there was a span of 21 bases. This CDR3 is CASSSTGTSRQYNSPLHF. CDR3 in DNA: TGTGCCAGCTCATCAACCGGCACCTCTAGACAGTATAATTCACCCCTCCACTTT.